This TCR beta chain came from a study of CXCR3-negative and CXCR3-positive naive CD8 T cells. Concerning this clonotype itself: Its antigen remains unidentified.

TRB cDNA libraries were made by UMI-labeled 5' RACE. TCRdb reprocessed the 5' RACE reads and reports one entry per CDR3 protein, with no DNA. The sample features about 70,000 distinct CDR3 sequences, with under 0.8% in its top ten. Study-wide findings and caveats: Comparison of naive CXCR3-negative and CXCR3-positive cells revealed similar TRBV-TRBJ usage, while memory cells differed. Partly lower CXCR3 expression followed cryopreservation, and most assays relied on fresh PBMCs. The TRB CDR3s that CXCR3-positive naive cells carried were more hydrophobic than those of CXCR3-negative naive cells. Much lower diversity was found in memory CD8+ cells, while both naive subsets had comparably high diversity.

CDR1 and CDR2 (germline): SGHTA, FQGNSA. The CDR3 contains 13 residues. The receptor's source is a human donor in good health. Some clones in this sample may be carry-over from other donors' samples. The rearrangement links TRBV7-2 to TRBJ2-5. Sequencing input: naive CXCR3+ CD8+ T cells from blood. The subset is: CD45RO-CCR7+CD27+CD95- naive CD8+ T cells expressing CXCR3 (TNR3+). The CDR3 here is CASSPPSQETQYF.